This T cell receptor beta chain was found in a study of cytomegalovirus exposure and HLA in healthy donors. Regarding the study as a whole: Specificity for CMV antigens was confirmed in vitro for three of the CMV-associated chains.

The PCR ran on 60 Vbeta and 13 Jbeta primers. Repertoires were generated with immunoSEQ multiplex PCR, while TCRdb's copy carries only in-frame clones and drops some. The profile shows 150,000 to 180,000 clones, about 70% of them singletons. Comment on this clone: What it binds is not known.

Trimming cost V 4 bases and J 5 bases, with 11 bases left between them. CDR1 and CDR2 from the germline V gene are LGHNA and YNFKEQ. The CDR3 runs to 13 residues. This chain connects TRBV4-2 to TRBJ1-1; D possibly corresponds to TRBD1 (6 bases). The TCR originated in a man younger than 30 in good health and CMV-seronegative. The sequenced sample consisted of PBMCs. CDR3 DNA: TGTGCCAGCAGCCCCCGGGACAATACTGAAGCTTTCTTT. Its protein product is CASSPRDNTEAFF.